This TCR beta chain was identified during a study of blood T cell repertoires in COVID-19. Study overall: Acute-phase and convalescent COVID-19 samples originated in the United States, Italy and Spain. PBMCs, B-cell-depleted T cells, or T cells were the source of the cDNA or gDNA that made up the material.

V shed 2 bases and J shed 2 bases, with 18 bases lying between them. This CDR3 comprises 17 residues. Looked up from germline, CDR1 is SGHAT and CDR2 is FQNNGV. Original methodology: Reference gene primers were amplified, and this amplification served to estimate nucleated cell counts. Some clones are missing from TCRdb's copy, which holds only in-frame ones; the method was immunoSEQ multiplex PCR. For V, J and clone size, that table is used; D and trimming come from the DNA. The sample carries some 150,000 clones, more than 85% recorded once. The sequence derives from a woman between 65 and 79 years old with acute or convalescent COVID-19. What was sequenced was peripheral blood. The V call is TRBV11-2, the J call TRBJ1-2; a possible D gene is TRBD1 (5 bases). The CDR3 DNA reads TGTGCCAGCAGCTTAAATCGCGTCCAGGGCCCAAACTATGGCTACACCTTC. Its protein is CASSLNRVQGPNYGYTF.